These 29 T cell receptor beta chains share one sample of origin, sequenced in a study of cytomegalovirus exposure and HLA in healthy donors. The primer mix had 60 Vbeta and 13 Jbeta primers. Here immunoSEQ multiplex PCR was the method, and the copy in TCRdb shows in-frame clones only, minus some. The sample lists approximately 130,000 clones, about 76% seen once, with around 2.3% in the top ten. The sample consisted of PBMCs. All receptors derive from a woman between 40 and 50 years old in good health and CMV-seronegative.

The gene calls are TRBV5-8 and TRBJ2-7; 9 bases map to TRBD1. From germline, CDR1 is SGHTS and CDR2 YDEGEE. With V trimmed by 1 base and J by 5 bases, 7 bases remained unmatched. The CDR3 loop spans 15 amino acids. The CDR3: CASSLSNRGHDEQYF. The CDR3, as DNA: TGTGCCAGCAGCTTGTCTAACAGGGGGCACGACGAGCAGTACTTC.

The V call is TRBV6-5, the J call TRBJ2-7; 9 nucleotides match TRBD1. The V and J ends lost 6 bases and 1 base, in that order; junction bases with no gene match: 7. The CDR3 consists of 15 residues. Germline V CDR1 and CDR2: MNHEY, SVGAGI. In nucleotides, the CDR3 is TGTGCCAGCAGCTACGGGACAGGGAGGTCCTACGAGCAGTACTTC. This gives the protein CASSYGTGRSYEQYF.

This clone has only a few counts. V is TRBV7-2 and J is TRBJ2-1; no firm D call. The CDR3 is 13 residues long. Germline V lookup: CDR1 SGHTA, CDR2 FQGNSA. The ends were cut back, 1 base at V and 4 bases at J, with 5 bases in the middle. CDR3 loop: CASSLDGYNEQFF. The DNA for the CDR3 is TGTGCCAGCAGCTTAGACGGTTACAATGAGCAGTTCTTC.

The rearrangement joins TRBV7-3 to TRBJ1-2; TRBD1 agrees at 10 bases. CDR3 length equals 18 residues. From germline, CDR1 is SGHTA and CDR2 FQGTGA. J lost 7 bases, V lost 0 bases, and 14 bases had no gene match. Here the CDR3 reads CASSLTPINAGTGVGYTF. CDR3 sequence (DNA): TGTGCCAGCAGCTTAACGCCAATTAACGCTGGGACAGGGGTTGGCTACACCTTC.

The chain links TRBV7-5 to TRBJ2-1; the table gives TRBD2 as D, unverified against the DNA. TRBV7-5 is classified as a pseudogene. CDR3 length: 17 amino acids. CDR3 nucleotides: TGTGCCAGAAGCGCTAGACTAGCGGGAGGAAGGGACAATGAGCAGTTCTTC. It specifies CARSARLAGGRDNEQFF.

The CDR3 sequence: CASSLNLGGGYTF. CDR3 in DNA: TGTGCCAGCAGCTTGAACTTAGGAGGTGGCTACACCTTC. This chain uses TRBV5-8 with TRBJ1-2; D is undetermined. CDR3 length: 13 amino acids. Per germline, CDR1 SGHTS and CDR2 YDEGEE. V shed 1 base and J shed 7 bases, with 11 bases lying between them.

This clone has just one count. The chain recombines TRBV19 with TRBJ1-5, with D possibly being TRBD1 (5 bases). The length of the CDR3 is 15 residues. With 3 bases removed from V and 4 bases from J, the gap between germline ends came to 13 bases. Germline V gene data show CDR1 as LNHDA and CDR2 as SQIVND (reference sequence). This CDR3 is CASSIGTGINQPQHF. CDR3 DNA sequence: TGTGCCAGTAGTATCGGGACTGGGATTAATCAGCCCCAGCATTTT.

The chain carries TRBV4-3 and TRBJ1-2, with D perhaps matching TRBD1 (5 bases). Looked up from germline, CDR1 is LGHNA and CDR2 is YSLEER. V was shortened by 2 bases and J by 2 bases, with 12 bases between the two germline ends. The CDR3 length is 15 residues. CDR3 in amino acids: CASSQLPGDNYGYTF. Here the CDR3 DNA reads TGCGCCAGCAGCCAACTCCCGGGGGACAACTATGGCTACACCTTC.

This clone was recorded once. The chain joins TRBV30 to TRBJ2-2, with 8 bases aligning to TRBD2. The junction had 11 bases not matched to a gene; V was cut back by 6 bases and J by 5 bases. The CDR3 extends over 15 amino acids. Germline CDR1 GTSNPN, CDR2 SVGIG (reference sequence). CDR3 in amino acids: CACYSGVGPTGELFF. The CDR3 coding sequence is TGTGCCTGTTATAGCGGGGTTGGGCCAACCGGGGAGCTGTTTTTT.

CDR3 region: CASSSTYEQYF. For the CDR3, the DNA is TGTGCCAGCAGCTCCACCTACGAGCAGTACTTC. The V gene is TRBV13, the J gene TRBJ2-7, with D hard to call. The CDR3 spans 11 residues. CDR1 and CDR2 from the germline V gene are PRHDT and FYEKMQ (reference sequence). V gave up 4 bases and J gave up 2 bases, with 3 bases separating them.

The rearrangement links TRBV19 to TRBJ2-1; 9 bases match TRBD2. Losses at the gene ends were 7 bases for V and 8 bases for J; bases not matched to a gene: 15. This CDR3 is 16 amino acids long. CDR1 and CDR2 (germline): LNHDA, SQIVND (reference sequence). CDR3 in amino acids: CASTSPGASGAYEQFF. The CDR3 region has the DNA TGTGCCAGTACCTCCCCGGGCGCTAGCGGGGCTTATGAGCAGTTCTTC.

The chain uses TRBV29-1 and TRBJ2-5; tentative D call: TRBD2 (6 bases). The V end was cut by 6 bases, the J end by 0 bases, with 11 bases between. The germline V gene encodes CDR1 SQVTM and CDR2 ANQGSEA. This CDR3 contains 13 residues. CDR3 sequence: CSVAWGDQETQYF. CDR3 nucleotide sequence: TGCAGCGTGGCTTGGGGGGACCAAGAGACCCAGTACTTC.

The V call is TRBV4-3, the J call TRBJ2-1, with TRBD2 matching over 8 bases. Trimming removed 0 bases from V and 4 bases from J; junction bases left unmatched: 5. Germline CDR1 is LGHNA and CDR2 is YSLEER. The CDR3 totals 16 residues. The CDR3 reads CASSQEIAGGYNEQFF. In DNA form, the CDR3 reads TGCGCCAGCAGCCAAGAAATCGCGGGAGGATACAATGAGCAGTTCTTC.

V gene TRBV7-8 combines with J gene TRBJ2-1; 9 positions agree with TRBD2. The germline V gene encodes CDR1 SGHVS and CDR2 FQNEAQ. The CDR3 runs to 15 residues. V shed 8 bases and J 5 bases; nucleotides not matched to a gene: 10. The CDR3 DNA reads TGTGCCAGCGCGAGGCGGGAGGGCCTTGACAATGAGCAGTTCTTC. Encoded protein: CASARREGLDNEQFF.

J is TRBJ2-7 and V is TRBV5-6, with TRBD2 matching 9 bases. Losses at the gene ends were 2 bases for V and 1 base for J; bases not matched to a gene: 4. In germline, CDR1 is SGHDT, CDR2 YYEEEE. The CDR3 contains 15 residues. The CDR3 coding sequence is TGTGCCAGCAGCTTCTTGCGGGGGGGTTCCTACGAGCAGTACTTC. As protein: CASSFLRGGSYEQYF.

The gene calls are TRBV9 and TRBJ1-3, with 9 bases fitting TRBD1. The CDR3 loop spans 15 amino acids. Germline trimming cut 5 bases from V and 5 bases from J; bases unmatched to any gene: 8. Germline-derived CDR1 and CDR2 are SGDLS and YYNGEE. The CDR3 is CASSKPGQGRNTIYF. The DNA of the CDR3 is TGTGCCAGCAGTAAACCGGGACAGGGTCGAAACACCATATATTTT.

The rearrangement uses TRBV14 and TRBJ1-2, with D maybe TRBD1 (6 bases). V gave up 5 bases and J gave up 8 bases, with 24 bases separating them. Germline V gene lookup returns CDR1 SGHDN and CDR2 FVKESK. The CDR3 is 16 residues long. This CDR3 is CASSSRAGVGVVGYTF. CDR3 coding DNA: TGTGCCAGCAGCTCGCGCGCAGGGGTCGGCGTCGTAGGCTACACCTTC. Full variable domain (remainder filled in from reference TRBV14 and TRBJ1-2): EAGVTQFPSHSVIEKGQTVTLRCDPISGHDNLYWYRRVMGKEIKFLLHFVKESKQDESGMPNNRFLAERTGGTYSTLKVQPAELEDSGVYFCASSSRAGVGVVGYTFGSGTRLTVV.

This sequence joins TRBV7-2 and TRBJ2-7, with 11 nucleotides matching TRBD2. Germline values: CDR1 SGHTA, CDR2 FQGNSA. V was pared by 5 bases and J by 5 bases, with 5 bases of the junction left unmatched. This CDR3 has 14 amino acids. The CDR3 DNA reads TGTGCCAGCAGCAATAGCGGGAGGGCCGACGAGCAGTACTTC. Protein: CASSNSGRADEQYF.

V usage is TRBV7-8 and J usage is TRBJ1-1; perhaps TRBD1 as D (5 bases). Germline CDR1 and CDR2: SGHVS and FQNEAQ. Deletions cut 5 bases from V and 1 base from J, with 14 bases between. The CDR3 spans 15 residues. CDR3: CASSAGPYTNTEAFF. CDR3 DNA: TGTGCCAGCAGCGCGGGACCGTACACGAACACTGAAGCTTTCTTT.

This clone was found a few times. The CDR3 nucleotides are TGTGCCAGCAGTGAGGAAGCACTAGCGGGAGGTGAAGATACGCAGTATTTT. Its translation is CASSEEALAGGEDTQYF. The J gene is TRBJ2-3, the V gene TRBV2; 12 positions agree with TRBD2. CDR1 and CDR2 from the germline V gene are SNHLY and FYNNEI. Trimming removed 3 bases from V and 5 bases from J; junction bases left unmatched: 9. CDR3 length: 17 amino acids.

The chain carries TRBV27 and TRBJ1-5, with D possibly TRBD1 on 6 matching bases. V lost 4 bases, J lost 4 bases, and 17 bases lay in between. CDR3 length equals 16 residues. Per germline, CDR1 MNHEY and CDR2 SMNVEV (reference sequence). In DNA, the CDR3 is TGTGCCAGCAGTTCCCGCCCCACAGGGCCGAATCAGCCCCAGCATTTT. It specifies CASSSRPTGPNQPQHF.

This chain connects TRBV13 to TRBJ1-2; 7 nucleotides agree with TRBD1. The germline V gene has CDR1 PRHDT and CDR2 FYEKMQ (reference sequence). The CDR3 extends over 15 amino acids. The V segment lost 5 bases and the J segment 3 bases; nucleotides outside the gene matches: 9. CDR3 in amino acids: CASSALRQGDYGYTF. In DNA form, the CDR3 reads TGTGCCAGCAGCGCATTAAGACAGGGAGACTATGGCTACACCTTC.

On this clone: This same CDR3 is encoded by further DNA sequences in the sample. The chain combines TRBV7-9 with TRBJ2-7, with a possible D match to TRBD1 (5 bases). This CDR3 region has 13 residues. The V and J ends lost 0 bases and 6 bases respectively, with 9 bases between them. Per the germline V gene, CDR1 is SEHNR and CDR2 is FQNEAQ (reference sequence). This CDR3 is CASSLAGVREQYF. The CDR3 DNA follows: TGTGCCAGCAGCTTAGCAGGGGTTCGCGAGCAGTACTTC.

This chain joins TRBV7-2 and TRBJ1-5; perhaps TRBD1 as D (5 bases). Germline V CDR1 and CDR2: SGHTA, FQGNSA. The CDR3 length is 14 residues. V gave up 5 bases and J gave up 6 bases, with 14 bases separating them. This chain's CDR3 is CASSNRQGSQPQHF. CDR3 nucleotide sequence: TGTGCCAGCAGCAATAGGCAGGGCTCTCAGCCCCAGCATTTT.

The CDR3 sequence is CASSIGATGYEQYF. The CDR3 DNA sequence: TGTGCCAGTAGTATAGGGGCTACGGGGTACGAGCAGTACTTC. The chain combines TRBV19 with TRBJ2-7; D might be TRBD2 (5 bases). Germline V gives CDR1 LNHDA, CDR2 SQIVND (reference sequence). The V end lost 1 base, the J end lost 4 bases, and 11 bases lay between the germline ends. This CDR3 spans 14 amino acids.

The V and J genes are TRBV19 and TRBJ2-7; TRBD2 is a possible D gene (6 bases). Germline CDR1 reads LNHDA; CDR2 reads SQIVND (reference sequence). V lost 3 bases and J lost 4, with 13 bases in between. This CDR3 region has 14 residues. CDR3 loop: CASSMAVRGYEQYF. The CDR3 DNA is TGTGCCAGTAGTATGGCGGTCCGGGGGTACGAGCAGTACTTC.

This chain connects TRBV27 to TRBJ2-2, with TRBD1 matching over 9 bases. Germline assignment: CDR1 MNHEY and CDR2 SMNVEV (reference sequence). Germline trimming cut 5 bases from V and 7 bases from J; bases unmatched to any gene: 2. The length of the CDR3 is 13 residues. CDR3 amino acids: CASSRQGDGELFF. In DNA, the CDR3 is TGTGCCAGCAGTCGACAGGGGGACGGGGAGCTGTTTTTT.

The V and J genes are TRBV7-6 and TRBJ2-5; 7 bases fit TRBD2. The germline V gene encodes CDR1 SGHVS and CDR2 FNYEAQ. With 7 bases clipped from V and 5 bases from J, the junction kept 25 bases outside the gene matches. This CDR3 is 19 amino acids long. CDR3 in amino acids: CASNTLRLAPVSNIETQYF. The DNA of the CDR3 is TGTGCCAGCAATACCCTCCGACTAGCACCTGTTTCAAACATTGAGACCCAGTACTTC.

The rearrangement joins TRBV6-1 to TRBJ2-7; D is unresolved. With 2 bases removed from V and 2 bases from J, the gap between germline ends came to 13 bases. This CDR3 has 15 amino acids. CDR1 and CDR2 from the germline V gene are MNHNS and SASEGT. CDR3 sequence reads: CASSETAARTYEQYF. DNA for the CDR3: TGTGCCAGCAGTGAAACGGCGGCTCGGACCTACGAGCAGTACTTC.